What follows are 31 T cell receptor beta chains derived from one specimen sequenced in a study of OX40 agonist ivuxolimab in advanced cancers. The library was made by the immunoSEQ multiplex PCR assay. Sourced from immuneACCESS, this table was stored by TCRdb with only in-frame sequences that have V and J called. A share of the clones is absent; for the studies checked, an unresolved V gene accounts for under half, and the remainder has no known explanation. The sample table lists about 96,000 clones, about 92% of them with a count of one. Around 1.6% of the sample is in the top ten clones. This specimen was CD4+ or CD8+ T cells sorted from blood, taken in a trial of the OX40 agonist ivuxolimab. These receptor sequences come from an adult with an advanced solid tumor such as melanoma, head and neck, liver or kidney cancer.

This clone was detected only once. The rearrangement uses TRBV28 and TRBJ1-2, with D uncertain. CDR3 size: 11 residues. Germline V CDR1 and CDR2: MDHEN, SYDVKM. Trimming cost V 2 bases and J 8 bases, with 6 bases left between them. CDR3 sequence reads: CASSLDTGYTF. The CDR3 DNA reads as TGTGCCAGCAGTTTAGACACGGGCTACACCTTC.

CDR3 sequence: CASREAGRGETQYF. The CDR3 DNA reads as TGTGCCAGCAGGGAAGCGGGAAGAGGAGAGACCCAGTACTTC. The J gene is TRBJ2-5, the V gene TRBV6-5; 7 nucleotides match TRBD2. The trim removed 6 bases at V and 4 bases at J, leaving 8 bases unmatched. The CDR3 runs to 14 residues. The germline V gene has CDR1 MNHEY and CDR2 SVGAGI.

The rearrangement links TRBV6-6 to TRBJ1-2; perhaps TRBD1 as D (6 bases). V lost 5 bases to trimming and J lost 3 bases, with 16 bases between them. CDR1 is MNHNY, CDR2 SVGAGI, per germline (reference sequence). The CDR3 is 15 residues long. The CDR3 protein is CASSPGGAGDYGYTF. The CDR3 DNA follows: TGTGCCAGCAGTCCCGGGGGGGCAGGAGACTATGGCTACACCTTC.

The rearrangement uses TRBV5-1 and TRBJ2-2; 7 bases fit TRBD1. Per the germline V gene, CDR1 is SGHRS and CDR2 is YFSETQ. V lost 3 bases and J lost 4; bases outside the gene matches: 3. The CDR3 sequence is 14 residues long. Written as DNA, the CDR3 is TGCGCCAGCAGCTCCGGACAGGCCACCGGGGAGCTGTTTTTT. Residues: CASSSGQATGELFF.

This clone was observed a few times. V gene TRBV5-4 combines with J gene TRBJ2-5; D ambiguous. Trimming stripped 1 base from V and 5 bases from J, with 3 bases between. In germline, CDR1 is SGHNT, CDR2 YYREEE (reference sequence). There are 11 residues in the CDR3. The CDR3 loop is CASSLLETQYF. In DNA form, the CDR3 reads TGTGCCAGCAGCTTGTTGGAGACCCAGTACTTC.

This chain connects TRBV11-2 to TRBJ1-1; the D gene is possibly TRBD1 (5 bases). Germline loops: CDR1 SGHAT, CDR2 FQNNGV. V was shortened by 3 bases and J by 4 bases, with 15 bases between the two germline ends. The CDR3 is 15 residues long. CDR3 DNA sequence: TGTGCCAGCAGCTTGTACGTCGGGGGATTCACTGAAGCTTTCTTT. The encoded protein is CASSLYVGGFTEAFF.

The chain joins TRBV19 to TRBJ2-7, with 10 bases lining up with TRBD1. V shed 5 bases, J shed 4 bases, and the junction held 5 bases outside the gene matches. Germline values: CDR1 LNHDA, CDR2 SQIVND (reference sequence). This CDR3 has 14 residues. CDR3 protein: CASSVGQGRYEQYF. CDR3 nucleotides: TGTGCCAGTAGTGTGGGACAGGGGCGATACGAGCAGTACTTC.

This chain joins TRBV6-6 and TRBJ2-5; D uncertain. Trimming removed 6 bases at V and 7 bases at J, with 12 bases between. The CDR3 extends over 12 amino acids. Germline CDR1 is MNHNY and CDR2 is SVGAGI (reference sequence). CDR3 amino acids: CASRTEEGTQYF. The CDR3 DNA reads TGTGCCAGCAGGACCGAAGAAGGGACCCAGTACTTC.

The gene calls are TRBV4-3 and TRBJ2-1; no clear D gene. This CDR3 spans 15 amino acids. V gave up 5 bases and J gave up 6 bases, with 17 bases separating them. Germline values: CDR1 LGHNA, CDR2 YSLEER. CDR3 region: CASSSHLALGNEQFF. Written as DNA, the CDR3 is TGCGCCAGCAGCTCCCATTTAGCCTTGGGCAATGAGCAGTTCTTC.

The V and J genes are TRBV7-3 and TRBJ2-1, with TRBD1 as a possible D gene (6 bases). V dropped 5 bases and J dropped 2 bases, with 13 bases sitting between them. CDR1 is SGHTA and CDR2 is FQGTGA in the germline V gene. CDR3 length: 15 amino acids. CDR3 in DNA: TGTGCCAGCAGCCCCTCAGGGGAACCCTACAATGAGCAGTTCTTC. It codes for CASSPSGEPYNEQFF.

V usage is TRBV7-3 and J usage is TRBJ1-1; D perhaps matches TRBD1 (6 bases). The CDR3 contains 15 residues. Germline lookup yields CDR1 SGHTA and CDR2 FQGTGA. The V gene lost 1 base and the J gene lost 4 bases, with 13 bases spanning the gap. CDR3 region: CASSLNGGQSTEAFF. The CDR3 DNA follows: TGTGCCAGCAGCTTAAACGGGGGGCAGAGCACTGAAGCTTTCTTT.

The chain employs TRBV11-3 and TRBJ2-5; a weak D match, TRBD1 (6 bases). CDR1 and CDR2 from the germline V gene are SGHNT and YENEEA. V lost 1 base to trimming and J lost 6 bases, with 12 bases between them. This CDR3 is built from 14 residues. The CDR3 nucleotides read TGTGCCAGCAGCTTAGTGTCAGGGGAACAGACCCAGTACTTC. Residues: CASSLVSGEQTQYF.

This chain links TRBV18 with TRBJ1-5, with 7 bases fitting TRBD1. V was clipped by 0 bases and J by 2 bases; unmatched bases: 4. Germline CDR1 reads KGHSH; CDR2 reads LQKENI. The CDR3 has 16 residues. CDR3 nucleotide sequence: TGTGCCAGCTCACCACCAGGGGGCGAGGGCAATCAGCCCCAGCATTTT. Amino acid sequence: CASSPPGGEGNQPQHF.

The rearrangement joins TRBV6-5 to TRBJ1-1; D may be TRBD1 (5 bases). The CDR3 spans 15 residues. V was trimmed by 5 bases and J by 0 bases, leaving 13 bases between them. CDR1 is MNHEY and CDR2 is SVGAGI in the germline V gene. The CDR3 sequence: CASSNRRDLNTEAFF. The CDR3 coding sequence is TGTGCCAGCAGTAACCGTAGGGACCTGAACACTGAAGCTTTCTTT.

The chain carries TRBV6-5 and TRBJ2-7, with D perhaps matching TRBD2 (6 bases). Trimming stripped 2 bases from V and 2 bases from J, with 13 bases between. The CDR3 runs to 15 residues. The germline V gene encodes CDR1 MNHEY and CDR2 SVGAGI. CDR3 residues: CASSYLGGVAYEQYF. CDR3 coding DNA: TGTGCCAGCAGTTACCTAGGCGGGGTCGCCTACGAGCAGTACTTC.

The rearrangement uses TRBV7-2 and TRBJ1-3; D perhaps matches TRBD1 (5 bases). The CDR3 runs to 13 residues. The V gene's germline CDR1 is SGHTA and CDR2 FQGNSA. Trimming cost V 4 bases and J 4 bases, with 8 bases left between them. The CDR3 loop reads CASSSQGGNTIYF. CDR3 sequence (DNA): TGTGCCAGCAGCTCCCAGGGCGGAAACACCATATATTTT.

This clone was found once. The V and J genes are TRBV29-1 and TRBJ2-2; D might be TRBD1 or TRBD2, each matching 6 bases. Germline values: CDR1 SQVTM, CDR2 ANQGSEA. With 4 bases removed from V and 1 base from J, the gap between germline ends came to 10 bases. The CDR3 contains 14 residues. CDR3 residues: CSVGGGGNTGELFF. The CDR3 DNA follows: TGCAGCGTTGGAGGAGGGGGGAACACCGGGGAGCTGTTTTTT.

The J gene is TRBJ1-2, the V gene TRBV6-5; D gene uncertain. Germline loops: CDR1 MNHEY, CDR2 SVGAGI. V was pared by 6 bases and J by 12 bases, with 5 bases between. CDR3 size: 8 residues. The CDR3 sequence is CASSGDTF. In DNA form, the CDR3 reads TGTGCCAGCAGCGGGGACACCTTC.

The V call is TRBV6-5, the J call TRBJ1-4; TRBD1 matches at 8 bases. Trimming took 2 bases from V and 7 from J; bases not matched to a gene: 0. CDR1 MNHEY and CDR2 SVGAGI come from the germline V gene. The CDR3 length is 13 residues. The CDR3 DNA reads TGTGCCAGCAGTTACACAGGGGGTGAAAAACTGTTTTTT. It encodes CASSYTGGEKLFF.

The V gene is TRBV28, the J gene TRBJ1-2; TRBD1 agrees at 9 bases. Germline V gene lookup returns CDR1 MDHEN and CDR2 SYDVKM. CDR3 length: 17 amino acids. Unmatched junction bases numbered 10, after V lost 5 bases and J lost 0 bases. CDR3: CASSLPLGTGSNYGYTF. The CDR3 DNA is TGTGCCAGCAGTCTCCCCCTGGGGACAGGGTCTAACTATGGCTACACCTTC.

This chain joins TRBV6-6 and TRBJ2-7, with TRBD1 matching 10 bases. CDR1 is MNHNY and CDR2 is SVGAGI in the germline V gene (reference sequence). J gave up 3 bases and V 0 bases, and 5 bases lay outside the gene matches. There are 16 residues in the CDR3. The CDR3, as DNA: TGTGCCAGCAGTTACTCAACCGGACAGGGGGACTACGAGCAGTACTTC. Protein product: CASSYSTGQGDYEQYF.

The chain employs TRBV2 and TRBJ2-3; 9 bases are a match to TRBD1. Germline assignment: CDR1 SNHLY and CDR2 FYNNEI. This CDR3 contains 13 residues. The trim removed 3 bases at V and 13 bases at J, leaving 8 bases unmatched. CDR3 DNA: TGTGCCAGCAGTGACGGCCGGGACAGGGAGGAGTATTTT. Translation: CASSDGRDREEYF.

This rearrangement joins TRBV7-2 to TRBJ2-5; 13 nucleotides agree with TRBD2. The end of the DNA fits TRBJ2-7 better, so the J call may be wrong. The CDR3 sequence is 16 residues long. Germline lookup yields CDR1 SGHTA and CDR2 FQGNSA. In nucleotides, the CDR3 is TGTGCCAGCAGCGGAGAGGGACTAGCGGGACGCTACGAGCAGTACTTC. Protein sequence: CASSGEGLAGRYEQYF.

The rearrangement links TRBV19 to TRBJ1-1; weak D call: TRBD1 (6 bases). V was clipped by 4 bases and J by 1 base, with 13 bases between them. Germline assignment: CDR1 LNHDA and CDR2 SQIVND (reference sequence). This CDR3 has 15 residues. In DNA, the CDR3 is TGTGCCAGTAGTACCCTCGGGACACGGAACACTGAAGCTTTCTTT. Encoded protein: CASSTLGTRNTEAFF.

The genes are TRBV6-5 and TRBJ2-5; 10 bases match TRBD2. The germline V gene has CDR1 MNHEY and CDR2 SVGAGI. The V and J ends lost 4 bases and 5 bases, in that order; junction bases with no gene match: 7. The CDR3 is 15 amino acids. CDR3 coding DNA: TGTGCCAGCAGTTCGCCGGGACTAGCGCGGGAGACCCAGTACTTC. Translation: CASSSPGLARETQYF.

This clone showed up just once. The rearrangement links TRBV19 to TRBJ2-7; no firm D call. Germline V gene sequence: CDR1 LNHDA, CDR2 SQIVND (reference sequence). V lost 9 bases and J lost 3, with 18 bases in between. The CDR3 runs 14 residues. CDR3 DNA: TGTGCCAGAGATTACCGACGGCGGAGCTACGAGCAGTACTTC. Protein: CARDYRRRSYEQYF.

This chain connects TRBV7-2 to TRBJ2-3, with D maybe TRBD1 (6 bases). The V end was cut by 7 bases, the J end by 5 bases, with 22 bases between. Germline V gene sequence: CDR1 SGHTA, CDR2 FQGNSA. This CDR3 is built from 16 residues. Here the CDR3 DNA reads TGTGCCAGCAACAGAGGACAGACGGGGATCGGAGATACGCAGTATTTT. It encodes CASNRGQTGIGDTQYF.

This clone was picked up a small number of times. This rearrangement joins TRBV7-8 to TRBJ2-1, with TRBD2 identical over 8 bases. Germline trimming cut 5 bases from V and 7 bases from J; bases unmatched to any gene: 13. CDR1 is SGHVS and CDR2 is FQNEAQ in the germline V gene. CDR3 size: 16 residues. CDR3 DNA: TGTGCCAGCAGCCGAACCGGGGCGGCGGGAGGAAATGAGCAGTTCTTC. This gives the protein CASSRTGAAGGNEQFF.

The chain uses TRBV11-3 and TRBJ2-7, with D perhaps given as TRBD1 or TRBD2 (5 bases each). With 5 bases removed from V and 0 bases from J, the gap between germline ends came to 17 bases. Germline V gene lookup returns CDR1 SGHNT and CDR2 YENEEA. The CDR3 is made up of 16 amino acids. The CDR3 DNA follows: TGTGCCAGCAGCCCAGGGCGGAGGACCGGCTCCTACGAGCAGTACTTC. It specifies CASSPGRRTGSYEQYF. Full variable domain (missing parts from reference TRBV11-3 and TRBJ2-7): EAGVVQSPRYKIIEKKQPVAFWCNPISGHNTLYWYLQNLGQGPELLIRYENEEAVDDSQLPKDRFSAERLKGVDSTLKIQPAELGDSAVYLCASSPGRRTGSYEQYFGPGTRLTVT.

This clone was counted once. The chain joins TRBV7-2 to TRBJ2-5; 10 bases agree with TRBD2. V lost 1 base and J lost 4; bases outside the gene matches: 12. The CDR3 has 18 residues. Germline-derived CDR1 and CDR2 are SGHTA and FQGNSA. The CDR3 here is CASSLVTGLAGAPETQYF. The CDR3 DNA sequence: TGTGCCAGCAGCTTAGTGACAGGGCTAGCGGGAGCCCCAGAGACCCAGTACTTC.

The rearrangement links TRBV11-2 to TRBJ2-2; 7 nucleotides line up with TRBD1. CDR3 size: 14 residues. Trimming at V came to 7 bases and at J to 4 bases, leaving 6 bases not matched to a gene. Germline CDR1 SGHAT, CDR2 FQNNGV. The chain's CDR3 is CASTQGVPTGELFF. The CDR3 nucleotides read TGTGCCAGCACCCAGGGGGTCCCCACCGGGGAGCTGTTTTTT. The variable domain in full, with the rest retrieved from reference TRBV11-2 and TRBJ2-2, is EAGVAQSPRYKIIEKRQSVAFWCNPISGHATLYWYQQILGQGPKLLIQFQNNGVVDDSQLPKDRFSAERLKGVDSTLKIQPAKLEDSAVYLCASTQGVPTGELFFGEGSRLTVL.